This T cell receptor (beta chain) came from a study of cytomegalovirus exposure and HLA in healthy donors. Per germline, CDR1 MNHEY and CDR2 SVGAGI. This CDR3 is 13 amino acids long. V was trimmed by 5 bases and J by 6 bases, leaving 14 bases between them. Of note for this clone: Its antigen is not known.

The PCR employed 60 Vbeta primers together with 13 Jbeta primers. The data were produced by immunoSEQ multiplex PCR, yet TCRdb's version contains in-frame clones alone and is incomplete. The top ten hold approximately 24% of the sample, which has approximately 82,000 clones, about 9.5% seen once. General observations from the study: In a later analysis, a missense DCLRE1C variant was linked to TCR beta V- and J-gene trimming. There were some public TCRs occurring in many donors, but most TCR sequences were rare. Most TCR beta V segments were productive about 90% or about 30% of the time in an earlier analysis.

This sequence was found in a man in his sixties in good health and CMV-seropositive. The sequenced sample was PBMCs. The chain couples TRBV6-5 to TRBJ2-7; TRBD2 is a possible D gene (7 bases). The CDR3 region is CASSRGGQGEQYV. DNA for the CDR3: TGTGCCAGCAGTAGGGGGGGGCAGGGCGAGCAGTACGTC.